Described below is a single T cell receptor beta chain sequence and its context. Use of 60 Vbeta and 13 Jbeta primers characterized the PCR. Sequenced by immunoSEQ multiplex PCR; TCRdb stores in-frame clones only, minus some. The table records about 94,000 clones, around 69% of them present only once. The data were taken from a study of cytomegalovirus exposure and HLA in healthy donors. Sequencing was performed on PBMCs. This clonotype was obtained from a man aged 30 to 39 in good health and CMV-seronegative.

In nucleotides, the CDR3 is TGTGCCACGAGTGGGGTAGCGGGAGCTTACGAGCAGTACTTC. This encodes CATSGVAGAYEQYF. The chain is built from TRBV2 and TRBJ2-7; 9 bases line up with TRBD2. Germline CDR1 SNHLY, CDR2 FYNNEI. The length of the CDR3 is 14 residues. J lost 4 bases, V lost 10 bases, and 11 bases had no gene match. Supplemented by reference TRBV2 and TRBJ2-7, the full variable domain reads EPEVTQTPSHQVTQMGQEVILRCVPISNHLYFYWYRQILGQKVEFLVSFYNNEISEKSEIFDDQFSVERPDGSNFTLKIRSTKLEDSAMYFCATSGVAGAYEQYFGPGTRLTVT.